Detailed here is one TCR beta chain. This clone turned up a few times. The antigen it recognizes is unknown. No qualities accompany the bases; no much larger clone lies one base away. The record originates from a study of blood T cell repertoires in COVID-19 (dated by TCRdb to 2018 to 2021). About the study as a whole: Collaborator samples came from the United States, Italy and Spain and covered acute and convalescent phases of COVID-19. The prospective study material was composed of cDNA or gDNA derived from T cells, B-cell-depleted T cells, or PBMCs. Deeply sampled blood TCRbeta repertoires from subjects exposed to, actively infected with, or recovered from COVID-19 were included in the dataset. The repertoires were released in a freely available public database intended as a resource for research on the immune response to SARS-CoV-2. The samples were drawn from two sources: the first 160 participants of the ongoing ImmuneRACE study, and 1,254 subjects contributed by 6 global collaborators. The sample metadata nearly always contained a de-identified subject ID, COVID-19 status, age in years and sex. Where HLA class I and class II types were available, the types were taken from metadata supplied by the sample provider, not from assay-based typing.

One collaborating source in Seattle enrolled patients while the patients were actively infected and followed the patients over time throughout the course of disease. Collaborating institutions collected whole blood in K2EDTA tubes following their own protocols. For TCRbeta analysis, collaborators shipped samples as frozen whole blood, isolated PBMCs, or DNA extracted from either of those sample types. The paper as a whole reports these results and caveats: The quantity of clinical and demographic metadata differed by source and by participant and was supplied without curation.

Sequences MDHEN (CDR1) and SYDVKM (CDR2) are obtained from the germline V gene. The CDR3 holds 16 amino acids from the cysteine to the phenylalanine. Only CDR3 DNA is held: 48 bases, read in frame from base 1. Trimming removed 2 bases from V and 4 bases from J; the gene matches leave 6 bases unexplained. TCRbeta CDR3 regions were amplified from genomic DNA using the immunoSEQ Assay, a bias-controlled multiplex PCR. For the original study's pipeline: The number of nucleated cells in each sample was estimated from the amplification of reference gene primers within the assay. To quantify the absolute abundance of each unique TCRbeta CDR3 rearrangement, sequence reads were collapsed and filtered. For each sample, productive Simpson clonality was calculated as the square root of Simpson's diversity index over productive rearrangements. What TCRdb holds here is the immuneACCESS table cut down to in-frame rearrangements. Part of the clones is not present; checked against another copy, under half of the missing clones reflect an unresolved V gene, and the others are unexplained. That table supplies the V and J calls and clone size; D and trimming were determined from the DNA. In all, the sample holds approximately 500,000 clones, and around 90% of those were seen once. The top ten clonotypes cover 7.5% to 9% of the sample.

Sequences were obtained from peripheral blood. This chain joins TRBV28 to TRBJ2-7; TRBD1 aligns with 12 central bases. This TCR came from a woman aged 50 to 60 with COVID-19, enrolled during active disease. The sequence in DNA is TGTGCCAGCAGTTTAACACAGGGACAGGGGGCTTACGAGCAGTACTTC. Its translation is CASSLTQGQGAYEQYF. Beyond the CDR3, the reference TRBV28 and TRBJ2-7 genes provide the residues; the full variable domain reads: DVKVTQSSRYLVKRTGEKVFLECVQDMDHENMFWYRQDPGLGLRLIYFSYDVKMKEKGDIPEGYSVSREKKERFSLILESASTNQTSMYLCASSLTQGQGAYEQYFGPGTRLTVT.